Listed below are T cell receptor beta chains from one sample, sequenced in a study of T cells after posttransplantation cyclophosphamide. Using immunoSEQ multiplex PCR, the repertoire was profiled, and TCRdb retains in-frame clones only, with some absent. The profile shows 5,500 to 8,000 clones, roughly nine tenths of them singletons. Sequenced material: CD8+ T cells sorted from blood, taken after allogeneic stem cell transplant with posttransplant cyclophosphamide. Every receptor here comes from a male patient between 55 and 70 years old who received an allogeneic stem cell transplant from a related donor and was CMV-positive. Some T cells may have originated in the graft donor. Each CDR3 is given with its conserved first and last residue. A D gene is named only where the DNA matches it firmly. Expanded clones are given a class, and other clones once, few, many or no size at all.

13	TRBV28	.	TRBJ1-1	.	TGTGCCAGCAGCTTGGACAGGAACACTGAAGCTTTCTTT	CASSLDRNTEAFF
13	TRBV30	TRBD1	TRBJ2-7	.	TGTGCCTGGAGGGAGACAGGGCTCTACGAGCAGTACTTC	CAWRETGLYEQYF
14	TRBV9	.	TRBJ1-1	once	TGTGCCAGCAGCTTCGGGACATCGAACACTGAAGCTTTCTTT	CASSFGTSNTEAFF
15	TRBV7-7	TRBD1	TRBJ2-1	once	TGTGCCAGCAGCTCCCTCAGGGGGTATTCGGATGAGCAGTTCTTC	CASSSLRGYSDEQFF
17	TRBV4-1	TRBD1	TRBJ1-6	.	TGCGCCAGCAGCCCATCAGGGACAGGGATCTATAATTCACCCCTCCACTTT	CASSPSGTGIYNSPLHF
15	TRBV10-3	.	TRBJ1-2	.	TGTGCCATCAGTGAGTCAAGTTGGACAACTCATGGCTACACCTTC	CAISESSWTTHGYTF
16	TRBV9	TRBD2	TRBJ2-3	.	TGTGCCAGCAGCGTAGAGAGCGGGGGGCCCACAGATACGCAGTATTTT	CASSVESGGPTDTQYF
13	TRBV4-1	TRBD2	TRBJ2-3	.	TGCGCCAGCAGCCCCCCGGGGGGAGATACGCAGTATTTT	CASSPPGGDTQYF
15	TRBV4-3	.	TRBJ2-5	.	TGCGCCAGCAGCCAAGATCGGGCAGGGAGGGAGACCCAGTACTTC	CASSQDRAGRETQYF
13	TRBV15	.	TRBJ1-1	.	TGTGCCACCAGCAGCTCCTGGAACACTGAAGCTTTCTTT	CATSSSWNTEAFF
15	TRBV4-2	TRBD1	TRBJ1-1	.	TGTGCCAGCAGCCAAGATCTTACAGGGGAAGCTGAAGCTTTCTTT	CASSQDLTGEAEAFF
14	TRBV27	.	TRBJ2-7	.	TGTGCCAGCAGTCTAAAGGACAGCTCCTACGAGCAGTACTTC	CASSLKDSSYEQYF
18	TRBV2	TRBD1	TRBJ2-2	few	TGTGCCAGCAGTGGTTTTGGGCAGGGGGCGCAGTTTACCGGGGAGCTGTTTTTT	CASSGFGQGAQFTGELFF
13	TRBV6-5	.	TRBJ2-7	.	TGTGCCAGCAGTCTACCAGGGTACCACGAGCAGTACTTC	CASSLPGYHEQYF
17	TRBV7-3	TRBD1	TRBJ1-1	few	TGTGCCAGCAGCTACCCCCCCCCGGGACAGGAGAACACTGAAGCTTTCTTT	CASSYPPPGQENTEAFF
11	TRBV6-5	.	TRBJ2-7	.	TGTGCCAGCAGCCACCGGGACGAGCAGTACTTC	CASSHRDEQYF
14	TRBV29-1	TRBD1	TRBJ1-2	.	TGCAGCGTTGGGGCAGGGGGCGCAGACTATGGCTACACCTTC	CSVGAGGADYGYTF
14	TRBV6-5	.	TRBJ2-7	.	TGTGCCAGCAGTTACTCTCCGGGAACCTACGAGCAGTACTTC	CASSYSPGTYEQYF
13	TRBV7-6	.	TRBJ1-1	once	TGTGCCAGCAGCTTAGCAGGGGCCACTGAAGCTTTCTTT	CASSLAGATEAFF
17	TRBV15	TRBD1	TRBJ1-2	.	TGTGCCACCAGCAGAGAAGCTACAGGGGGAGCGAACTATGGCTACACCTTC	CATSREATGGANYGYTF
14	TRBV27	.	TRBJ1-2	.	TGTGCCAGCAGTTTAATCGGGGGTAACTATGGCTACACCTTC	CASSLIGGNYGYTF
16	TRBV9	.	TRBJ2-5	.	TGTGCCAGCAGCGCCTCCCCGACTAGTGTCCAAGAGACCCAGTACTTC	CASSASPTSVQETQYF
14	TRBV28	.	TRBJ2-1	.	TGTGCCAGCAGTTTATTGGGCGGGGACAATGAGCAGTTCTTC	CASSLLGGDNEQFF
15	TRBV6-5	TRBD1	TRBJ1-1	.	TGTGCCAGCAGTTACTTCGAACAGGGGAGGACTGAAGCTTTCTTT	CASSYFEQGRTEAFF
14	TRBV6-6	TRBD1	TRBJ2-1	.	TGTGCCAGCTTTCTGACAGGGGGGTACAATGAGCAGTTCTTC	CASFLTGGYNEQFF
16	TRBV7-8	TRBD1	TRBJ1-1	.	TGTGCCAGCAGCGGACAGGGCGGGTTGATGAACACTGAAGCTTTCTTT	CASSGQGGLMNTEAFF
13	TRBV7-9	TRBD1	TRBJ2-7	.	TGTGCCAGCAGCCTGGACAGGGTGGGGGAGCAGTACTTC	CASSLDRVGEQYF
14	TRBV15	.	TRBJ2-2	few	TGTGCCACCGAGAGGACAACCACCACCGGGGAGCTGTTTTTT	CATERTTTTGELFF
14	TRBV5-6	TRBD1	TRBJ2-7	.	TGTGCCAGCAGCTCGACAGGGGGCGGGTACGAGCAGTACTTC	CASSSTGGGYEQYF
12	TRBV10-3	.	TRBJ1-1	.	TGTGCCTCGTCGGGAGGTCTCGCTGAAGCTTTCTTT	CASSGGLAEAFF
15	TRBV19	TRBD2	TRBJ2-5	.	TGTGCCAGTAGTTGGGGGTCGGGGGGGATGGAGACCCAGTACTTC	CASSWGSGGMETQYF
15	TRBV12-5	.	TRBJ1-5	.	TGTGCTAGTGGTTTGGTACGAGCGAGGAATCAGCCCCAGCATTTT	CASGLVRARNQPQHF
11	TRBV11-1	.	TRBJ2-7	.	TGTGCCAGCAGCTCCTCTTACGAGCAGTACTTC	CASSSSYEQYF
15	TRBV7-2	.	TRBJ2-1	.	TGTGCCAGCAGCCCCTACCAGGGCCCTTACAATGAGCAGTTCTTC	CASSPYQGPYNEQFF
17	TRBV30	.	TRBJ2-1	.	TGTGCCTGGAGGGGACCGGGACTCTCCCCCTCCTACAATGAGCAGTTCTTC	CAWRGPGLSPSYNEQFF
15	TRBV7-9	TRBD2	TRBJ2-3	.	TGTGCCAGCAGCTTTACGGGGGGTCCCACAGATACGCAGTATTTT	CASSFTGGPTDTQYF
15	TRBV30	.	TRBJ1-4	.	TGTGCCTGGAGTGTAGGTCCAGGTAAAGGTGAAAAACTGTTTTTT	CAWSVGPGKGEKLFF
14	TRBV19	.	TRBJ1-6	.	TGTGCCAGTAGTGTGACAGTCTATAATTCACCCCTCCACTTT	CASSVTVYNSPLHF
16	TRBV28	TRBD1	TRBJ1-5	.	TGTGCCAGTCATCGGGACAGGGGAGTCGGCAATCAGCCCCAGCATTTT	CASHRDRGVGNQPQHF
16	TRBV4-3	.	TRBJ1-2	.	TGCGCCAGCAGCCAAGATTGGTCGCCGGCTAACTATGGCTACACCTTC	CASSQDWSPANYGYTF
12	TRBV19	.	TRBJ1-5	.	TGTGCCACGGGTTATAGCAATCAGCCCCAGCATTTT	CATGYSNQPQHF
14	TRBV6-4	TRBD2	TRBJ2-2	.	TGTGCCAGCAGTGCGGGGGGGGCCACCGGGGAGCTGTTTTTT	CASSAGGATGELFF
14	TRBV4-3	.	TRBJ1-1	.	TGCGCCAGCAGCCAAGTCAGGGAGGGAGTGAGAGCTTTCTTT	CASSQVREGVRAFF
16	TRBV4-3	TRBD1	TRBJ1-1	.	TGCGCCAGCAGCCAAGGAGAGGGACAGGGCCGTCCTGAAGCTTTCTTT	CASSQGEGQGRPEAFF
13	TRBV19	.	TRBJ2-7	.	TGTGCCAGTAGTATTGGCGGAACCTACGAGCAGTACTTC	CASSIGGTYEQYF
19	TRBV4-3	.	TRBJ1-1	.	TGCGCCAGCAGCCAGCCGGCAGTAGGCGGAGGTTTATCAAACACTGAAGCTTTCTTT	CASSQPAVGGGLSNTEAFF
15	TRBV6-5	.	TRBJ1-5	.	TGTGCCAGCAGTTACTCGTCCGGGGGAGGTCAGCCCCAGCATTTT	CASSYSSGGGQPQHF
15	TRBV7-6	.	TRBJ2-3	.	TGTGCCAGCAGCTTAAGGGGTCCGAACACAGATACGCAGTATTTT	CASSLRGPNTDTQYF
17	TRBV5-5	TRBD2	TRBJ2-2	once	TGTGCCAGCAGCCCCCGCGTAGCGGGGGGCGTTGACGGGGAGCTGTTTTTT	CASSPRVAGGVDGELFF
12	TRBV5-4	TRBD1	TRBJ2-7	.	TGTGCCAGCAGCCCGACAGGGAACGAGCAGTACTTC	CASSPTGNEQYF